This TCR beta chain originates from a study of blood T cell repertoires in COVID-19. Study-level background: The cDNA or gDNA used as material had been derived from T cells, B-cell-depleted T cells, or PBMCs.

CDR3 length equals 13 residues. Between the trimmed V and J ends, which lost 2 bases and 6 bases, there was a span of 11 bases. Germline CDR1 reads SGHNT; CDR2 reads YYREEE (reference sequence). The authors' processing: Estimated nucleated cell counts came from reference gene primer amplification. The protocol was immunoSEQ multiplex PCR, while the TCRdb copy is restricted to in-frame clones and leaves out a portion. V and J calls and clone size are those listed in that table; D and trimming were worked out from the DNA. Of fewer than 400,000 clones detected, 85% to 90% appear once; the ten largest clones hold around 1.7%. Participants were aged roughly 18 to 100 years from roughly 25 US areas. Recovered Cohort 3 donors showed two negative PCRs, clearance, or symptom resolution.

The genes are TRBV5-4 and TRBJ1-2; D may be TRBD1 (5 bases). Specimen: PBMCs or T cells enriched from blood (not recorded which). The sequence was obtained from a woman aged 30 to 39 who had recovered from COVID-19. CDR3 sequence reads: CASSFGGLNGYTF. The CDR3 nucleotides read TGTGCCAGCAGCTTCGGGGGGTTGAATGGCTACACCTTC.